These 12 T cell receptor beta chains were sequenced from one sample in a study of blood T cell repertoires in COVID-19. Method: immunoSEQ multiplex PCR; TCRdb's copy keeps in-frame clones and lacks some. The sample includes about 250,000 clones, 86% of them seen just once. Sequencing was carried out using peripheral blood. The source is a woman aged 60-75 years who had recovered from COVID-19.

V gene TRBV9 combines with J gene TRBJ1-1, with D maybe TRBD1 (6 bases). The germline gives CDR1 SGDLS, CDR2 YYNGEE. The CDR3 is 15 amino acids. Trimming stripped 4 bases from V and 3 bases from J, with 16 bases between. Written as DNA, the CDR3 is TGTGCCAGCAGCACCCAGGGGAAAGCTGACACTGAAGCTTTCTTT. This sequence encodes CASSTQGKADTEAFF. Filled out from reference TRBV9 and TRBJ1-1, the complete variable domain reads DSGVTQTPKHLITATGQRVTLRCSPRSGDLSVYWYQQSLDQGLQFLIQYYNGEERAKGNILERFSAQQFPDLHSELNLSSLELGDSALYFCASSTQGKADTEAFFGQGTRLTVV.

This clone was detected only a few times. The chain uses TRBV19 and TRBJ2-7; D might be TRBD1 (5 bases). The V and J ends lost 3 bases and 4 bases respectively, with 13 bases between them. Germline lookup yields CDR1 LNHDA and CDR2 SQIVND (reference sequence). The CDR3 covers 14 residues. The CDR3 here is CASSIGDSLYEQYF. CDR3 nucleotide sequence: TGTGCCAGTAGTATTGGAGACAGTTTATACGAGCAGTACTTC.

Of note for this clone: Other DNA sequences within the sample encode an identical CDR3. The rearrangement joins TRBV7-3 to TRBJ2-1; 8 bases line up with TRBD2. This CDR3 has 15 amino acids. The germline V gene encodes CDR1 SGHTA and CDR2 FQGTGA. V trimming: 2 bases; J trimming: 4 bases; junction bases outside the gene matches: 4. CDR3 bases: TGTGCCAGCAGCTTAGGCGGGGGGCTATACAATGAGCAGTTCTTC. This codes for CASSLGGGLYNEQFF. Full variable domain (rest looked up from reference TRBV7-3 and TRBJ2-1): GAGVSQTPSNKVTEKGKYVELRCDPISGHTALYWYRQSLGQGPEFLIYFQGTGAADDSGLPNDRFFAVRPEGSVSTLKIQRTERGDSAVYLCASSLGGGLYNEQFFGPGTRLTVL.

The chain joins TRBV5-1 to TRBJ2-7; maybe TRBD1 (5 bases). Trimming removed 4 bases from V and 0 bases from J, with 11 bases in between. The CDR3 has 14 residues. Germline V lookup: CDR1 SGHRS, CDR2 YFSETQ. In nucleotides, the CDR3 is TGCGCCAGCAGCAAAGACAGCAGCTCCTACGAGCAGTACTTC. Translating it yields CASSKDSSSYEQYF. Drawing the rest from reference TRBV5-1 and TRBJ2-7, the complete variable domain is KAGVTQTPRYLIKTRGQQVTLSCSPISGHRSVSWYQQTPGQGLQFLFEYFSETQRNKGNFPGRFSGRQFSNSRSEMNVSTLELGDSALYLCASSKDSSSYEQYFGPGTRLTVT.

This clone was seen only once. V gene TRBV4-2 combines with J gene TRBJ2-2; no firm D call. V was cut by 0 bases and J by 4 bases, with 9 bases left in between. This CDR3 has 15 amino acids. Germline-derived CDR1 and CDR2 are LGHNA and YNFKEQ. The CDR3 here is CASSQEARLTGELFF. CDR3 nucleotides: TGTGCCAGCAGCCAAGAAGCAAGACTCACCGGGGAGCTGTTTTTT.

The CDR3 DNA reads as TGTGCCAGCAGCTTAGCAGGCGGCAGCAATTCACCCCTCCACTTT. This encodes CASSLAGGSNSPLHF. The rearrangement joins TRBV7-6 to TRBJ1-6; D not resolved. Germline V lookup: CDR1 SGHVS, CDR2 FNYEAQ. The length of the CDR3 is 15 residues. V dropped 0 bases and J dropped 7 bases, with 10 bases sitting between them.

This clone was seen only a few times. The CDR3 sequence is CASKHRGNTEAFF. The CDR3 DNA reads TGTGCCAGTAAACACAGGGGGAACACTGAAGCTTTCTTT. The chain joins TRBV19 to TRBJ1-1, with 7 positions matching TRBD1. The CDR3 is 13 amino acids. The ends lost 7 bases at V and 1 base at J; junction bases unmatched: 3. In germline, CDR1 is LNHDA, CDR2 SQIVND (reference sequence).

This chain connects TRBV28 to TRBJ1-2, with D possibly TRBD1 on 6 matching bases. V was pared by 6 bases and J by 4 bases, with 12 bases between. In germline, CDR1 is MDHEN, CDR2 SYDVKM. The CDR3 covers 13 residues. CDR3 sequence (DNA): TGTGCCAGCAGGCACAGGGATGGCTATGGCTACACCTTC. Translating it yields CASRHRDGYGYTF.

In DNA, the CDR3 is TGCAGTGCTTCCGACAGGGACGAGCAGTACTTC. It is translated as CSASDRDEQYF. The rearrangement joins TRBV20-1 to TRBJ2-7; TRBD1 agrees at 7 bases. Trimming removed 5 bases from V and 5 bases from J; junction bases left unmatched: 3. CDR3 size: 11 residues. In germline, CDR1 is DFQATT, CDR2 SNEGSKA (reference sequence).

The chain links TRBV28 to TRBJ1-2; tentative D call: TRBD1 (6 bases). Germline-derived CDR1 and CDR2 are MDHEN and SYDVKM. V was pared by 2 bases and J by 3 bases, with 7 bases between. The CDR3 spans 13 residues. The CDR3: CASSLGQYYGYTF. CDR3 DNA: TGTGCCAGCAGTTTAGGACAGTACTATGGCTACACCTTC.

This chain joins TRBV9 and TRBJ1-1; possible D gene TRBD1, 6 bases. The CDR3 is made up of 15 amino acids. Germline V gene data show CDR1 as SGDLS and CDR2 as YYNGEE. The V gene lost 7 bases and the J gene lost 4 bases, with 20 bases spanning the gap. The CDR3 nucleotides read TGTGCCAGCTCGCTAACGACAGGCCATCGCACTGAAGCTTTCTTT. This gives the protein CASSLTTGHRTEAFF. Supplemented by reference TRBV9 and TRBJ1-1, the full variable domain reads DSGVTQTPKHLITATGQRVTLRCSPRSGDLSVYWYQQSLDQGLQFLIQYYNGEERAKGNILERFSAQQFPDLHSELNLSSLELGDSALYFCASSLTTGHRTEAFFGQGTRLTVV.

The chain combines TRBV5-1 with TRBJ2-1; 8 positions match TRBD2. Per the germline V gene, CDR1 is SGHRS and CDR2 is YFSETQ. The CDR3 is 15 amino acids. The V gene end was trimmed by 1 base and the J gene end by 6 bases; junction bases not matched to a gene: 6. The CDR3 DNA reads TGCGCCAGCAGCTTGTTACTAGCGGAAGGCAATGAGCAGTTCTTC. It codes for CASSLLLAEGNEQFF.